This record looks at one T cell receptor (beta chain) sequence and its context. The specificity of this receptor is unknown. Possible read error: a much larger clone is one base away. Amplification of TCR beta CDR3 regions was carried out from RNA transcripts. The first round of RT-PCR for the TCR CDR3 was performed with the HTBI primer set and the Qiagen OneStep RT-PCR kit. A second multiplex PCR round built the libraries, followed by size selection and purification. Paired-end sequencing of the libraries was performed with 100 bp reads on an Illumina HiSeq2000. The authors processed their data as follows. Raw data were processed with SOAPnuke, discarding reads with adapters, uncalled bases, mean Phred below 15, or no exact constant-primer or identifier match. COPE v1.2.5 was used to merge the high-quality paired reads, and each unique nucleotide sequence was defined as a clonotype. Clonotypes were aligned to IMGT TRBV, TRBD and TRBJ reference segments using MiTCR v1.1. The analysis included only V-J combinations with a frequency above 0.0001, which together covered 99% to 99.2% of the repertoires. The TCS score was defined as the ratio of F50 (clonal expansion) to E x V (chaos), calculated using BLOSUM62-based TCRdist between CDR3 peptides within each V-J. Welch's t-statistics and random forest reduced fewer than 600 V-J features to 13, which were used in a naive Bayes classifier (R e1071). TCRdb itself trimmed the public reads at Q25 with fastp, ran MiXCR and retained productive beta chains. Entries that share a CDR3 protein sequence are merged under the most common genes and DNA. TCRdb, rather than the study authors, made the V and J calls. This sample is represented by hundreds of thousands of distinct CDR3 sequences; about a sixth of them were singletons. The top ten clones comprise around 3.5% of the sample.

The data belong to a study of T cells in Graves' hyperthyroidism and ophthalmopathy (dated by TCRdb to the late 2010s). Context from the whole study: Peripheral blood was collected at initial diagnosis, before any treatment. To identify TCR V-J signatures that set the groups apart, the researchers used a discovery cohort of 90 to 100 patients, made up of roughly 45 with Graves' ophthalmopathy and about 55 with stable Graves' hyperthyroidism. An independent validation cohort of 18 to 20 hyperthyroidism patients and about 15 patients who later progressed to ophthalmopathy tested prospective prediction of ophthalmopathy. The 100 or so discovery patients were randomly split 7:3 into training and test sets. In several Graves' hyperthyroidism patients, the study also compared T-cell repertoires from thyroid tissue with T-cell repertoires from blood. After sampling, hyperthyroidism patients received methimazole starting at 30 mg daily, and ophthalmopathy patients received high-dose intravenous methylprednisolone. The paper reports TCR Vbeta CDR3 sequencing of approximately 140 peripheral blood samples: approximately 41 ophthalmopathy, under 80 hyperthyroidism and roughly 17 progressor patients. What the authors observed across the whole study: Most expanded thyroid clonotypes (frequency above 0.001) were also detected in blood, a finding suggesting that blood repertoires may reflect thyroid immune responses. No statistical method was used to set the sample size in advance, and investigators knew the group allocation. Ophthalmopathy was separated from stable hyperthyroidism by a 13 V-J signature model, with approximately 90% sensitivity and approximately 81% specificity obtained in cross-validation and 80%/75% obtained in testing. In validation, progression to ophthalmopathy was predicted by the model with 70.59% sensitivity and nearly 75% specificity, a median of roughly 6.4 months before onset.

Ophthalmopathy patients had moderately to severely active disease, with a Clinical Activity Score of 3 or more, a NOSPECS grade of 4 or more, and a disease duration of less than 3 months. Any patient with an uncontrolled infection, another autoimmune disease, pregnancy or lactation was excluded. Diagnoses were established on the basis of clinical symptoms, serum thyroxine and TRAb, thyroid ultrasound, and orbital computed tomography. PBMCs were isolated from 10 ml of fresh peripheral blood by Ficoll-Paque density gradient centrifugation. Trizol reagent was used to extract total RNA, and RNA quality was then checked on an Agilent 2100 Bioanalyzer. Its CDR3 holds 14 amino acids, cysteine through phenylalanine. Just the 42-base CDR3 DNA is kept, in frame starting at base 1. Sequences MDHEN (CDR1) and SYDVKM (CDR2) are obtained from the germline V gene.

This receptor was obtained from a woman aged 35 to 49 with Graves' ophthalmopathy. The chain is assembled from TRBV28 and TRBJ1-2; the D segment could be TRBD1, given 5 matching bases. The sequencing sample was made of blood. This receptor carries the CDR3 CTSSFIGGSYGYTF. Read as DNA, the sequence is TGTACCAGCAGTTTTATTGGGGGTAGCTATGGCTACACCTTC.